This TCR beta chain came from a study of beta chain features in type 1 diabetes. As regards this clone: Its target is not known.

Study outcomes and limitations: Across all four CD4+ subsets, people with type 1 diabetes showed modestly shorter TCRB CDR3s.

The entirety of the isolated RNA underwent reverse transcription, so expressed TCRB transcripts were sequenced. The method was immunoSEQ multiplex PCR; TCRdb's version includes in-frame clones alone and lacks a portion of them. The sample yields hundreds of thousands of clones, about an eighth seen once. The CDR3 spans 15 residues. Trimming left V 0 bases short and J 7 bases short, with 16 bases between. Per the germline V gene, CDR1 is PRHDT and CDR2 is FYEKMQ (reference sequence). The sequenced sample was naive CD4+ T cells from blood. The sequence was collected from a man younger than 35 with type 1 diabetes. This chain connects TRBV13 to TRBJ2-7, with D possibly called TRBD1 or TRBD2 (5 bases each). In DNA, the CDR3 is TGTGCCAGCAGCTTAGGCCCCGGGCGAGAGGGGGAGCAGTACTTC. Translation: CASSLGPGREGEQYF.